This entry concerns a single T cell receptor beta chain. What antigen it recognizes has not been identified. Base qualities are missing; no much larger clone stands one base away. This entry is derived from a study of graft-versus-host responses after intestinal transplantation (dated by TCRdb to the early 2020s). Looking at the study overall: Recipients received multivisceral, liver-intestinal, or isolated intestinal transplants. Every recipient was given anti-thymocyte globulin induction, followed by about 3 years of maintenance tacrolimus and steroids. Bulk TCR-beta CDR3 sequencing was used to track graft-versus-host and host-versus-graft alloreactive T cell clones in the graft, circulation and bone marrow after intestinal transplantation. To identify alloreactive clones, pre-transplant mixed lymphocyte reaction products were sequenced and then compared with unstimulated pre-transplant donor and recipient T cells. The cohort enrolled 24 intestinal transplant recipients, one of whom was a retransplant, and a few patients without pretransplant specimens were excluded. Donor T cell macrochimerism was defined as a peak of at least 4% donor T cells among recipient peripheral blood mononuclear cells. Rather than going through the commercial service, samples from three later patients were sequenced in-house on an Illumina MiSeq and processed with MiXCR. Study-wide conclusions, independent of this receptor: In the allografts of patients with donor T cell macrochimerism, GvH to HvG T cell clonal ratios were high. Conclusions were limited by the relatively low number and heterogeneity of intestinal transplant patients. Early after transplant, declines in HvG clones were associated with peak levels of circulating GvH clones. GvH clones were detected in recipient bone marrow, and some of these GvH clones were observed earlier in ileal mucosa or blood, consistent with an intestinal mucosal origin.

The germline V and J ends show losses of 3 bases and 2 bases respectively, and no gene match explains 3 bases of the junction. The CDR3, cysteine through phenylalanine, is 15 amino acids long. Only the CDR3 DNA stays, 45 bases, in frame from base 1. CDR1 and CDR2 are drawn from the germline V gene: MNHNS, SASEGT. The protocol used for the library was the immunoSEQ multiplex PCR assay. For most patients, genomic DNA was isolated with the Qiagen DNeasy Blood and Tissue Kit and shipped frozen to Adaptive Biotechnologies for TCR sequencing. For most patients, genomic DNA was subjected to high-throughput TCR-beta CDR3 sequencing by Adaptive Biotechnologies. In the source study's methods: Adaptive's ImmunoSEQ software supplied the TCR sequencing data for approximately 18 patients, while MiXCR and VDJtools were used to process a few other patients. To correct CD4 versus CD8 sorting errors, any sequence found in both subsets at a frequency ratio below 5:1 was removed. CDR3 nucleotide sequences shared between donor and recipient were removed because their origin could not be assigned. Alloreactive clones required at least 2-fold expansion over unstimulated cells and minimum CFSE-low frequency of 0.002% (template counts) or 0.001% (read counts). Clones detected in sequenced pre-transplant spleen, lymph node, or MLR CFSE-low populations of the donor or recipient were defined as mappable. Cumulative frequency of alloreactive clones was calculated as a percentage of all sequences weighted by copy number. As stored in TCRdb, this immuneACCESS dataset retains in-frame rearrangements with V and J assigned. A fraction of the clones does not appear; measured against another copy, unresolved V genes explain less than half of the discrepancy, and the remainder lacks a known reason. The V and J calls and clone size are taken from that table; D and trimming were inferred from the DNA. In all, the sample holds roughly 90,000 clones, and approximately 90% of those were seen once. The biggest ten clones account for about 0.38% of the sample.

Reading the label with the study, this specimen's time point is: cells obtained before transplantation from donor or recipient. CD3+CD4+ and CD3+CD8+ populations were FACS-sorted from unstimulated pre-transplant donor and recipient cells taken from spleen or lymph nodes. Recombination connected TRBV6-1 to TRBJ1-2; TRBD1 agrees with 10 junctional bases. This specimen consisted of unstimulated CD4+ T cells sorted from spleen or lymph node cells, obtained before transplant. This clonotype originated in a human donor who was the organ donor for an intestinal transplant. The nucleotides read TGTGCCAGCAGTGACCCGGGACAGGGGAACTATGGCTACACCTTC. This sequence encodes CASSDPGQGNYGYTF.